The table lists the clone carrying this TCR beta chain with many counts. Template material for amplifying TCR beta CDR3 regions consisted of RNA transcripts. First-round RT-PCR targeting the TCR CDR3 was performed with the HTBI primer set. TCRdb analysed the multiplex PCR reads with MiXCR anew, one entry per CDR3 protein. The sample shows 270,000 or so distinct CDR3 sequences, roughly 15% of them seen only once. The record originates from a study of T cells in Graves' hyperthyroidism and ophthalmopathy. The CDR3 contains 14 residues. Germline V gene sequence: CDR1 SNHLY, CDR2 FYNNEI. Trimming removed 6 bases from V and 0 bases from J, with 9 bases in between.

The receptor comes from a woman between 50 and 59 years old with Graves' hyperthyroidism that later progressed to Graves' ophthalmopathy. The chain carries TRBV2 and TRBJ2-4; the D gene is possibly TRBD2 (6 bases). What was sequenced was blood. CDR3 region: CASRTGVAKNIQYF. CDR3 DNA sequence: TGTGCCAGCAGGACGGGAGTAGCCAAAAACATTCAGTACTTC. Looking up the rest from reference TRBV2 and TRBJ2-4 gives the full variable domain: EPEVTQTPSHQVTQMGQEVILRCVPISNHLYFYWYRQILGQKVEFLVSFYNNEISEKSEIFDDQFSVERPDGSNFTLKIRSTKLEDSAMYFCASRTGVAKNIQYFGAGTRLSVL.